The 30 T cell receptor beta chains presented below share a single source sample, sequenced in a study of shared clonotypes between healthy human individuals (dated by TCRdb to about 2020). The library was built by means of the immunoSEQ multiplex PCR assay. TCRdb took this table from immuneACCESS and kept in-frame rearrangements with V and J called. Such tables lack part of the clones; where checked against another copy, unresolved V genes explain under half of the gap, and the rest is unexplained. The sample table records roughly 2.5 million clones; around nine tenths of these occur just once. Roughly 0.15% of the sample is held by the ten biggest clonotypes. Input material: naive CD4+ T cells sorted from blood. Taken with the paper, the label for cell subset or site translates to: CD45RA+ positively selected. The receptors derive from a man in his late teens or twenties in good health.

The chain recombines TRBV29-1 with TRBJ2-7; a weak D match, TRBD1 (6 bases). Trimming took off 7 bases at V and 7 bases at J, with 17 bases between the two ends. The CDR3 is made up of 12 amino acids. The germline gives CDR1 SQVTM, CDR2 ANQGSEA. The CDR3 reads CSGFRDTGEQYF. For the CDR3, the DNA is TGCAGCGGTTTCCGGGACACAGGAGAGCAGTACTTC.

The rearrangement uses TRBV19 and TRBJ2-4, with D uncertain. Germline loops: CDR1 LNHDA, CDR2 SQIVND (reference sequence). V dropped 6 bases and J dropped 0 bases, with 12 bases sitting between them. This CDR3 contains 15 residues. The CDR3 DNA sequence: TGTGCCAGTAGCCCATCCGGGCCAGCCAAAAACATTCAGTACTTC. Translating gives CASSPSGPAKNIQYF.

The V call is TRBV28, the J call TRBJ1-1; D is unresolved. The CDR3 is 17 amino acids. V dropped 5 bases and J dropped 0 bases, with 19 bases sitting between them. Germline assignment: CDR1 MDHEN and CDR2 SYDVKM. In DNA form, the CDR3 reads TGTGCCAGCAGTCGATCGAGGTGGGGATTCATGAACACTGAAGCTTTCTTT. Translation: CASSRSRWGFMNTEAFF. The whole variable domain, filled in from reference TRBV28 and TRBJ1-1, reads DVKVTQSSRYLVKRTGEKVFLECVQDMDHENMFWYRQDPGLGLRLIYFSYDVKMKEKGDIPEGYSVSREKKERFSLILESASTNQTSMYLCASSRSRWGFMNTEAFFGQGTRLTVV.

Comments on this clone: Other DNA sequences of this sample code for an identical CDR3. This sequence joins TRBV7-2 and TRBJ2-7, with TRBD2 identical over 7 bases. The CDR3 contains 14 residues. Trimming at V came to 3 bases and at J to 3 bases, leaving 5 bases not matched to a gene. Germline V gene lookup returns CDR1 SGHTA and CDR2 FQGNSA. Here the CDR3 reads CASSLGGSNYEQYF. CDR3 bases: TGTGCCAGCAGCTTGGGGGGGTCCAACTACGAGCAGTACTTC.

V gene TRBV18 combines with J gene TRBJ2-5; the D gene is possibly TRBD1 (5 bases). The germline CDR1 and CDR2 sequences are KGHSH and LQKENI. The germline V and J ends were trimmed by 0 bases and 5 bases, with 19 bases remaining between them. The CDR3 totals 17 residues. Written as DNA, the CDR3 is TGTGCCAGCTCACCACCGATCTGGGGCCCGTTGGGGGAGACCCAGTACTTC. This codes for CASSPPIWGPLGETQYF.

This clone is a singleton in its sample. V and J are TRBV2 and TRBJ2-7; D is unclear. This CDR3 has 13 residues. In germline, CDR1 is SNHLY, CDR2 FYNNEI. V was trimmed by 5 bases and J by 2 bases, leaving 10 bases between them. CDR3 amino acids: CASSPPGAYEQYF. CDR3 nucleotide sequence: TGTGCCAGCAGTCCCCCCGGAGCCTACGAGCAGTACTTC.

The chain employs TRBV7-2 and TRBJ1-5; unclear D gene. The CDR3 is 14 residues long. V was pared by 3 bases and J by 7 bases, with 13 bases between. The V gene's germline CDR1 is SGHTA and CDR2 FQGNSA. The CDR3 DNA follows: TGTGCCAGCAGCTTTCGTCCAGCGGGGCAGCCCCAGCATTTT. As protein: CASSFRPAGQPQHF.

The chain recombines TRBV5-1 with TRBJ2-7, with D tentatively TRBD1 or TRBD2 (6 bases each). This CDR3 has 15 amino acids. Germline CDR1 SGHRS, CDR2 YFSETQ. The germline V and J ends were trimmed by 0 bases and 4 bases, with 14 bases remaining between them. The CDR3 nucleotides are TGCGCCAGCAGCTTGGTACCGGGGGCGGAGTACGAGCAGTACTTC. Its protein is CASSLVPGAEYEQYF.

J is TRBJ1-2 and V is TRBV28; D gene uncertain. With 7 bases removed from V and 5 bases from J, the gap between germline ends came to 17 bases. This CDR3 has 14 amino acids. Germline lookup yields CDR1 MDHEN and CDR2 SYDVKM. CDR3 coding DNA: TGTGCCAGCACCCGTCCCCCCGCGACTTATGGCTACACCTTC. Amino acid sequence: CASTRPPATYGYTF.

This chain joins TRBV6-1 and TRBJ2-2; D remains ambiguous. The germline CDR1 and CDR2 sequences are MNHNS and SASEGT. The length of the CDR3 is 16 residues. V lost 2 bases to trimming and J lost 1 base, with 11 bases between them. This chain's CDR3 is CASSERRPLNTGELFF. The CDR3 DNA reads TGTGCCAGCAGTGAACGTAGACCTTTGAACACCGGGGAGCTGTTTTTT.

With regard to this clone: The junction departs from the called germline gene at one end, perhaps through a read error. The CDR3 DNA sequence: TGTGCCTGGAGTATAAAGGGACCGGTACTACCATACTTC. Protein sequence: CAWSIKGPVLPYF. This chain connects TRBV30 to TRBJ1-2; TRBD1 might be the D (5 bases). The CDR3 spans 13 residues. The germline CDR1 and CDR2 sequences are GTSNPN and SVGIG (reference sequence).

The rearrangement links TRBV6-4 to TRBJ1-1; 8 bases align to TRBD1. With V trimmed by 0 bases and J by 2 bases, 11 bases remained unmatched. The CDR3 is 18 amino acids. CDR1 and CDR2 from the germline V gene are MRHNA and SNTAGT. The CDR3 nucleotides are TGTGCCAGCAGTGACTCGAGACAGGGGCGGATGCTTAACACTGAAGCTTTCTTT. It translates to CASSDSRQGRMLNTEAFF.

The gene calls are TRBV4-3 and TRBJ2-1; D could derive from TRBD1 or TRBD2 (5 bases each). This CDR3 has 18 amino acids. Germline values: CDR1 LGHNA, CDR2 YSLEER. Trimming took off 1 base at V and 5 bases at J, with 21 bases between the two ends. CDR3 coding DNA: TGCGCCAGCAGCCAAGGGGGGTTTTTGGGGGAGTCCGACAATGAGCAGTTCTTC. Translating it yields CASSQGGFLGESDNEQFF.

The chain is built from TRBV7-3 and TRBJ2-3, with 10 bases that match TRBD2. V lost 5 bases, J lost 4 bases, and 3 bases stayed unmatched. Germline values: CDR1 SGHTA, CDR2 FQGTGA. CDR3 size: 14 residues. The CDR3 loop is CASSLTSGSDTQYF. CDR3 DNA: TGTGCCAGCAGCCTGACTAGCGGGTCAGATACGCAGTATTTT.

This chain joins TRBV10-2 and TRBJ2-3; TRBD1 matches 9 bases. Per germline, CDR1 WSHSY and CDR2 SAAADI. The ends lost 4 bases at V and 4 bases at J; junction bases unmatched: 6. The CDR3 extends over 15 amino acids. This CDR3 reads CASSVGQGSADTQYF. The CDR3 DNA reads TGCGCCAGCAGTGTGGGACAGGGTTCAGCAGATACGCAGTATTTT.

With respect to this clone: Other DNA sequences within the sample encode an identical CDR3. The rearrangement joins TRBV6-5 to TRBJ2-7, with TRBD1 matching over 9 bases. Germline V CDR1 and CDR2: MNHEY, SVGAGI. This CDR3 is 15 amino acids long. Trimming took 0 bases from V and 0 from J; bases not matched to a gene: 0. This chain's CDR3 is CASSYSGQGSYEQYF. The CDR3 coding sequence is TGTGCCAGCAGTTACTCGGGACAGGGCTCCTACGAGCAGTACTTC.

This clone was observed once. The identical CDR3 is also encoded by other nucleotide sequences in the sample. This chain connects TRBV5-1 to TRBJ2-3; maybe TRBD1 (5 bases). V dropped 0 bases and J dropped 4 bases, with 12 bases sitting between them. From germline, CDR1 is SGHRS and CDR2 YFSETQ. The CDR3 totals 15 residues. The CDR3 nucleotides are TGCGCCAGCAGCTTGGATGGCAGGGTGGCAGATACGCAGTATTTT. Residues: CASSLDGRVADTQYF.

The CDR3 coding sequence is TGTGCCAGCAGCTTGGCATACAGGGGCGAAAACCAAGAGACCCAGTACTTC. Translation gives CASSLAYRGENQETQYF. J is TRBJ2-5 and V is TRBV11-3, with 7 bases aligning to TRBD1. The CDR3 is made up of 17 amino acids. Per the germline V gene, CDR1 is SGHNT and CDR2 is YENEEA. J was trimmed by 0 bases and V by 3 bases; bases with no gene match: 10.

Comment on this clone: Other DNA variants within this sample encode the same CDR3. V and J are TRBV7-2 and TRBJ2-5, with D hard to call. Germline CDR1 is SGHTA and CDR2 is FQGNSA. Trimming left V 0 bases short and J 1 base short, with 6 bases between. The CDR3 is 14 amino acids. CDR3: CASSLAGPQETQYF. The CDR3 nucleotides are TGTGCCAGCAGCTTAGCTGGGCCCCAAGAGACCCAGTACTTC.

V is TRBV5-1 and J is TRBJ1-4; D is unresolved. This CDR3 is built from 15 residues. In germline, CDR1 is SGHRS, CDR2 YFSETQ. Trimming left V 2 bases short and J 7 bases short, with 15 bases between. This CDR3 reads CASSFQMSGVEKLFF. DNA for the CDR3: TGCGCCAGCAGCTTTCAGATGAGTGGGGTTGAAAAACTGTTTTTT. The complete variable domain, with remaining parts taken from reference TRBV5-1 and TRBJ1-4, reads KAGVTQTPRYLIKTRGQQVTLSCSPISGHRSVSWYQQTPGQGLQFLFEYFSETQRNKGNFPGRFSGRQFSNSRSEMNVSTLELGDSALYLCASSFQMSGVEKLFFGSGTQLSVL.

The chain recombines TRBV19 with TRBJ2-3; D is uncertain. Germline lookup yields CDR1 LNHDA and CDR2 SQIVND (reference sequence). The CDR3 has 11 residues. Trimming left V 5 bases short and J 6 bases short, with 6 bases between. The CDR3, as DNA: TGTGCCAGTAGTGCGCGGGATACGCAGTATTTT. This gives the protein CASSARDTQYF.

The V gene is TRBV30, the J gene TRBJ1-2, with TRBD1 matching 9 bases. This CDR3 has 13 amino acids. Per germline, CDR1 GTSNPN and CDR2 SVGIG (reference sequence). With 4 bases clipped from V and 6 bases from J, the junction kept 6 bases outside the gene matches. This CDR3 is CAWTGQGGNGYTF. CDR3 DNA sequence: TGTGCCTGGACGGGACAGGGCGGGAATGGCTACACCTTC.

The chain has TRBV7-9 and TRBJ1-2; 11 nucleotides agree with TRBD1. V gave up 8 bases and J gave up 8 bases; unmatched junction bases: 10. CDR1 is SEHNR, CDR2 FQNEAQ, per germline (reference sequence). The CDR3 length is 14 residues. CDR3 DNA sequence: TGTGCCAGCGGTCGGGACAGGGGGGGAGAAGGCTACACCTTC. Protein sequence: CASGRDRGGEGYTF.

The V call is TRBV5-1, the J call TRBJ2-3, with 10 bases fitting TRBD1. CDR1 is SGHRS and CDR2 is YFSETQ in the germline V gene. After removal of 0 bases from V and 5 bases from J, the junction contained 9 bases not matched to a gene. The CDR3 covers 17 residues. The CDR3 region has the DNA TGCGCCAGCAGCTTGGCTCCTTTGGACAGGGGGAGAGATACGCAGTATTTT. Amino acids: CASSLAPLDRGRDTQYF.

The rearrangement links TRBV6-5 to TRBJ1-2; 8 bases map to TRBD1. The CDR3 is made up of 14 amino acids. Germline-derived CDR1 and CDR2 are MNHEY and SVGAGI. V was clipped by 7 bases and J by 6 bases; unmatched bases: 10. The CDR3 nucleotides read TGTGCCAGCACCCCGGACAGGGTTTCGGATGGCTACACCTTC. This gives the protein CASTPDRVSDGYTF.

The chain recombines TRBV5-4 with TRBJ2-2, with D uncertain. Germline V gene sequence: CDR1 SGHNT, CDR2 YYREEE (reference sequence). Trimming cost V 1 base and J 10 bases, with 14 bases left between them. CDR3 size: 14 residues. The CDR3 region is CASSLSSGVAELFF. CDR3 DNA: TGTGCCAGCAGCTTGTCAAGTGGAGTAGCGGAGCTGTTTTTT.

V and J are TRBV28 and TRBJ1-1; D remains ambiguous. V was clipped by 6 bases and J by 5 bases, with 19 bases between them. Germline V gene data show CDR1 as MDHEN and CDR2 as SYDVKM. There are 15 residues in the CDR3. The CDR3 region is CASRRGTARETEAFF. CDR3 nucleotides: TGTGCCAGCAGACGAGGTACAGCCCGCGAAACTGAAGCTTTCTTT.

The genes are TRBV11-2 and TRBJ2-5; 9 bases map to TRBD1. With V trimmed by 6 bases and J by 11 bases, 16 bases remained unmatched. Germline CDR1 is SGHAT and CDR2 is FQNNGV. The length of the CDR3 is 15 residues. CDR3 in DNA: TGTGCCAGCAGTTCCCCGGGACAGGGTATATCAGAGCAGTACTTC. Its protein product is CASSSPGQGISEQYF.

This clone was seen just once. The chain recombines TRBV6-1 with TRBJ2-7, with D possibly being TRBD2 (6 bases). The CDR3 is 14 residues long. Germline CDR1 and CDR2: MNHNS and SASEGT. Trimming removed 3 bases at V and 2 bases at J, with 11 bases between. The CDR3 nucleotides are TGTGCCAGCAGTGACGCAGGGAGGACCTACGAGCAGTACTTC. Translated, it gives CASSDAGRTYEQYF.

The V gene is TRBV5-1, the J gene TRBJ2-2; 12 nucleotides line up with TRBD1. CDR1 is SGHRS and CDR2 is YFSETQ in the germline V gene. V dropped 0 bases and J dropped 4; count of bases not matched to a gene: 10. The CDR3 is 19 amino acids. The CDR3 DNA sequence: TGCGCCAGCAGCTTGGTGGGGACAGGGGGCTCGATCGGCACCGGGGAGCTGTTTTTT. Its translation: CASSLVGTGGSIGTGELFF.